This T cell receptor beta chain was sequenced in a study of vaccination and CD4 T cells after COVID-19. Study information: Stimulation of cells relied on overlapping spike peptides derived from SARS-CoV-2, HCoV-NL63, HCoV-OC43 and HCoV-229E.

With regard to this clonotype: Its antigen is still unknown.

The Oncomine TCR Beta short-read assay was applied to DNA of cultured CD4+ T cells. Each CDR3 protein is one row after TCRdb ran MiXCR on the PCR reads. In the table there are about 23,000 distinct CDR3 sequences, 67% of which are singletons. Per the germline V gene, CDR1 is SGHRS and CDR2 is YFSETQ. This CDR3 contains 13 residues. Trimming stripped 2 bases from V and 6 bases from J, with 10 bases between. The sample's treatment: approximately 11-day PBMC culture with coronavirus spike peptide pools or control peptides (ViraFEST assay). The sequence derives from a human donor who received a COVID-19 vaccine. V and J are TRBV5-1 and TRBJ2-3; D uncertain. The starting material was CD4+ T cells from blood, cultured in vitro, obtained after SARS-CoV-2 vaccination. CDR3 protein: CASSFSRSDTQYF. The DNA for the CDR3 is TGCGCCAGCAGCTTCAGCAGGTCGGATACGCAGTATTTT.